The 9 T cell receptor beta chains reported below all come from one sample, sequenced in a study of blood T cell repertoires in COVID-19. Here immunoSEQ multiplex PCR was the method, and the copy in TCRdb shows in-frame clones only, minus some. The table has around 220,000 clones, roughly 90% seen once. What was sequenced was peripheral blood. The receptors shown here come from a woman in her fifties or sixties with acute or convalescent COVID-19.

The table lists this clone with a count of one. This chain joins TRBV6-2 or TRBV6-3 and TRBJ2-7; D unresolved. V lost 5 bases to trimming and J lost 1 base, with 15 bases between them. This CDR3 is built from 15 residues. Germline-derived CDR1 and CDR2 are MNHEY and SVGEGT. In DNA form, the CDR3 reads TGTGCCAGCAGTCTTGGATCGTACGGGTCCTACGAGCAGTACTTC. Translated: CASSLGSYGSYEQYF.

About this clone itself: Different DNA sequences within this sample yield the same CDR3. The J gene is TRBJ1-2, the V gene TRBV5-1; 8 nucleotides match TRBD1. The CDR3 spans 15 residues. V lost 0 bases, J lost 4 bases, and 5 bases stayed unmatched. Germline CDR1 SGHRS, CDR2 YFSETQ. CDR3 sequence: CASSLAGGTGYGYTF. DNA of the CDR3: TGCGCCAGCAGCTTGGCTGGAGGGACAGGCTATGGCTACACCTTC. Full variable domain (outside the CDR3, taken from reference TRBV5-1 and TRBJ1-2): KAGVTQTPRYLIKTRGQQVTLSCSPISGHRSVSWYQQTPGQGLQFLFEYFSETQRNKGNFPGRFSGRQFSNSRSEMNVSTLELGDSALYLCASSLAGGTGYGYTFGSGTRLTVV.

The V gene is TRBV29-1, the J gene TRBJ2-3, with 13 bases matching TRBD2. Germline V gene lookup returns CDR1 SQVTM and CDR2 ANQGSEA. This CDR3 spans 14 amino acids. With 7 bases clipped from V and 3 bases from J, the junction kept 4 bases outside the gene matches. CDR3 nucleotide sequence: TGCAGCGACACACTAGCGGGAGGGACAGATACGCAGTATTTT. This gives the protein CSDTLAGGTDTQYF.

The chain couples TRBV2 to TRBJ1-1; 7 positions agree with TRBD1. Losses at the gene ends were 3 bases for V and 5 bases for J; bases not matched to a gene: 9. Looked up from germline, CDR1 is SNHLY and CDR2 is FYNNEI. The CDR3 length is 15 residues. The CDR3 DNA sequence: TGTGCCAGCAGTGAGGGAAGGGGGCCGGGGACTGAAGCTTTCTTT. It translates to CASSEGRGPGTEAFF.

The chain uses TRBV7-2 and TRBJ2-1; TRBD1 aligns across 7 bases. Germline V gene sequence: CDR1 SGHTA, CDR2 FQGNSA. Germline trimming cut 7 bases from V and 1 base from J; bases unmatched to any gene: 13. The CDR3 runs 17 residues. The CDR3 here is CASTNRDSPRSYNEQFF. The CDR3 DNA follows: TGTGCCAGCACGAATAGGGACAGCCCTAGGTCCTACAATGAGCAGTTCTTC.

For this clone: One junction end does not reproduce the germline sequence, and a read error may be involved. Different DNA sequences within this sample yield the same CDR3. The V gene is TRBV12-3 or TRBV12-4, the J gene TRBJ2-5, with a weak D call TRBD2 (6 bases). The CDR3 spans 13 residues. This CDR3 is CASSRGLLETQYF. The CDR3 nucleotides read TGTGCCAGCAGTCGGGGACTCCTAGAGACCCAATACTTC.

The rearrangement links TRBV4-1 to TRBJ1-2; possibly TRBD1 for D (6 bases). Germline values: CDR1 MGHRA, CDR2 YSYEKL. The CDR3 has 14 amino acids. V was shortened by 4 bases and J by 3 bases, with 12 bases between the two germline ends. The CDR3 DNA reads as TGCGCCAGCAGCCCCAGGGGTGAGGACTATGGCTACACCTTC. Translated, it gives CASSPRGEDYGYTF.

The sample holds a few counts of this clone. This sequence joins TRBV7-2 and TRBJ1-1, with a possible D match to TRBD1 (6 bases). Deletions cut 5 bases from V and 5 bases from J, with 21 bases between. The CDR3 covers 16 residues. Germline values: CDR1 SGHTA, CDR2 FQGNSA. For the CDR3, the DNA is TGTGCCAGCAGCCCAGGGGTCAGAGGGGGAGGGACTGAAGCTTTCTTT. It codes for CASSPGVRGGGTEAFF.

The chain links TRBV13 to TRBJ1-2; D is undetermined. The CDR3 sequence is 17 residues long. Trimming stripped 1 base from V and 2 bases from J, with 17 bases between. Germline V gene lookup returns CDR1 PRHDT and CDR2 FYEKMQ (reference sequence). The CDR3 sequence is CASSLEGEASENYGYTF. CDR3 nucleotide sequence: TGTGCCAGCAGCTTAGAAGGCGAGGCATCCGAAAACTATGGCTACACCTTC. Full variable domain (remainder filled in from reference TRBV13 and TRBJ1-2): AAGVIQSPRHLIKEKRETATLKCYPIPRHDTVYWYQQGPGQDPQFLISFYEKMQSDKGSIPDRFSAQQFSDYHSELNMSSLELGDSALYFCASSLEGEASENYGYTFGSGTRLTVV.